A selection of T cell receptor beta chains follows, all from one sample in a study of regulatory T cells in long-lasting Graves disease. TCRdb itself ran the multiplex PCR reads through MiXCR, one entry per CDR3 protein. The table has approximately 500,000 distinct CDR3 sequences, around a fifth seen once. This specimen was peripheral blood mononuclear cells (PBMCs), taken when the disease was refractory, from a patient treated with antithyroid drugs. Source of these receptors: a female donor with Graves disease. The CDR3 runs from the conserved cysteine through the conserved F or W. The D gene is left open where the match is weak. Clone sizes are given selectively: once, few, many, or a class where the clone is expanded.

d_gene: .; j_gene: TRBJ1-1; abundance: many; v_gene: TRBV27; len: 12; CDR3aa: CASRGTSGQAFF; CDR3nt: TGTGCCAGCAGAGGCACCTCCGGGCAAGCTTTCTTT
d_gene: .; j_gene: TRBJ1-2; abundance: .; v_gene: TRBV20-1; len: 12; CDR3aa: CSASWQEHGYTF; CDR3nt: TGCAGTGCTAGTTGGCAGGAGCATGGCTACACCTTC
d_gene: TRBD1; j_gene: TRBJ1-1; abundance: many; v_gene: TRBV12-3/TRBV12-4; len: 17; CDR3aa: CASQDRTGFLRDTEAFF; CDR3nt: TGTGCCAGCCAAGATCGGACAGGATTTCTCCGGGATACTGAAGCTTTCTTT
d_gene: TRBD1; j_gene: TRBJ2-7; abundance: many; v_gene: TRBV27; len: 17; CDR3aa: CASSRVPGQGTTYEQYF; CDR3nt: TGTGCCAGCAGTCGAGTACCGGGACAGGGTACGACCTACGAGCAGTACTTC
d_gene: TRBD2; j_gene: TRBJ2-1; abundance: .; v_gene: TRBV3-1; len: 13; CDR3aa: CASRAGTSGQQFF; CDR3nt: TGTGCCAGCAGGGCCGGGACTAGCGGGCAGCAGTTCTTC
d_gene: TRBD1; j_gene: TRBJ1-1; abundance: many; v_gene: TRBV7-9; len: 15; CDR3aa: CASSLSGGLGTEAFF; CDR3nt: TGTGCCAGCAGCTTATCAGGGGGCCTGGGGACTGAAGCTTTCTTT
d_gene: .; j_gene: TRBJ2-5; abundance: many; v_gene: TRBV27; len: 12; CDR3aa: CASGAAQETQYF; CDR3nt: TGTGCCAGCGGGGCAGCCCAAGAGACCCAGTACTTC
d_gene: TRBD1; j_gene: TRBJ1-5; abundance: many; v_gene: TRBV12-3/TRBV12-4; len: 18; CDR3aa: CASSPWTGSAYSNQPQHF; CDR3nt: TGTGCCAGCAGTCCTTGGACAGGGTCTGCTTATAGCAATCAGCCCCAGCATTTT
d_gene: .; j_gene: TRBJ1-1; abundance: .; v_gene: TRBV4-1; len: 15; CDR3aa: CASSQDLDTEPEAFF; CDR3nt: TGCGCCAGCAGCCAAGATTTAGACACCGAGCCTGAAGCTTTCTTT
d_gene: .; j_gene: TRBJ2-1; abundance: .; v_gene: TRBV11-2; len: 15; CDR3aa: CASSLGGLHYNEQFF; CDR3nt: TGTGCCAGCAGCTTAGGGGGTCTTCACTACAATGAGCAGTTCTTC
d_gene: TRBD2; j_gene: TRBJ2-2; abundance: .; v_gene: TRBV12-3/TRBV12-4; len: 16; CDR3aa: CASRDHGTMNTGELFF; CDR3nt: TGTGCCAGCAGGGACCACGGGACTATGAACACCGGGGAGCTGTTTTTT
d_gene: .; j_gene: TRBJ1-5; abundance: many; v_gene: TRBV20-1; len: 13; CDR3aa: CSARQGRDQPQHF; CDR3nt: TGCAGTGCTAGACAGGGAAGAGATCAGCCCCAGCATTTT
d_gene: TRBD1; j_gene: TRBJ2-7; abundance: many; v_gene: TRBV28; len: 13; CDR3aa: CASSSPGGYEQYF; CDR3nt: TGTGCCAGCAGTTCTCCAGGGGGCTACGAGCAGTACTTC
d_gene: .; j_gene: TRBJ2-7; abundance: few; v_gene: TRBV4-1; len: 17; CDR3aa: CASSPFGGSPLSYEQYF; CDR3nt: TGCGCCAGCAGCCCTTTTGGGGGCTCCCCTCTCTCCTACGAGCAGTACTTC
d_gene: TRBD1; j_gene: TRBJ1-5; abundance: many; v_gene: TRBV2; len: 16; CDR3aa: CASSEARSAGGQPQHF; CDR3nt: TGTGCCAGCAGTGAAGCGCGTTCGGCAGGGGGTCAGCCCCAGCATTTT
d_gene: .; j_gene: TRBJ1-2; abundance: few; v_gene: TRBV6-1; len: 12; CDR3aa: CASRDRHYGYTF; CDR3nt: TGTGCCAGCAGGGACCGACACTATGGCTACACCTTC
d_gene: .; j_gene: TRBJ2-5; abundance: many; v_gene: TRBV6-1; len: 16; CDR3aa: CASRSGQQPLQETHYF; CDR3nt: TGTGCCAGCAGAAGTGGACAGCAACCACTCCAAGAGACCCATTACTTC
d_gene: TRBD1; j_gene: TRBJ2-7; abundance: .; v_gene: TRBV12-3/TRBV12-4; len: 15; CDR3aa: CASSSNTGGLYEQYF; CDR3nt: TGTGCCAGCAGTTCGAACACAGGGGGCCTCTACGAGCAGTACTTC
d_gene: .; j_gene: TRBJ1-2; abundance: few; v_gene: TRBV5-1; len: 14; CDR3aa: CASSLATPNYGYTF; CDR3nt: TGCGCCAGCAGCTTGGCAACACCTAACTATGGCTACACCTTC
d_gene: TRBD1; j_gene: TRBJ2-2; abundance: few; v_gene: TRBV28; len: 16; CDR3aa: CASSVPGQGAIGELFF; CDR3nt: TGTGCCAGCAGTGTACCGGGACAGGGGGCTATCGGGGAGCTGTTTTTT
d_gene: TRBD1; j_gene: TRBJ1-3; abundance: few; v_gene: TRBV9; len: 17; CDR3aa: CASSVQGQGAFGNTIYF; CDR3nt: TGTGCCAGCAGCGTCCAGGGACAGGGGGCTTTTGGAAACACCATATATTTT
d_gene: .; j_gene: TRBJ1-5; abundance: few; v_gene: TRBV3-1; len: 16; CDR3aa: CASSQGYPTGNQPQHF; CDR3nt: TGTGCCAGCAGCCAGGGATATCCGACCGGCAATCAGCCCCAGCATTTT